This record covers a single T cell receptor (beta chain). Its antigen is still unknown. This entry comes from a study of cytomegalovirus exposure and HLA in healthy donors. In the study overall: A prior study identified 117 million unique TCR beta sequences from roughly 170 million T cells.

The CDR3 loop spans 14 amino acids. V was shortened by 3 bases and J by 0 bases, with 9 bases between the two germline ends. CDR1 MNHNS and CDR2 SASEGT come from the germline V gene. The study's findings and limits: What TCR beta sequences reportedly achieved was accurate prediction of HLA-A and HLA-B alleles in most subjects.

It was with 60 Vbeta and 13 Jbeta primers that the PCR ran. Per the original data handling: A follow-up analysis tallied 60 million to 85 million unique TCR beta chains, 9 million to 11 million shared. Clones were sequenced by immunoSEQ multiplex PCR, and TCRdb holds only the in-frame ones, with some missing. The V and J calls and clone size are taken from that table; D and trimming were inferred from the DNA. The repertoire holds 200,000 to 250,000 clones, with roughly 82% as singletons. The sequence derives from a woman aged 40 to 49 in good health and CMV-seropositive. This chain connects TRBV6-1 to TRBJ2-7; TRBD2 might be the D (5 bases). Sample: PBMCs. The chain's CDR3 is CASSDSGDSYEQYF. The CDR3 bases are TGTGCCAGCAGTGATTCCGGGGACTCCTACGAGCAGTACTTC.